These 27 T cell receptor beta chains came from one sample sequenced in a study of T cell changes during pregnancy in multiple sclerosis. Sequencing used immunoSEQ multiplex PCR; TCRdb keeps in-frame clones, though not all of them. Of 35,000 to 40,000 clones listed, just over 90% were seen once; the top ten hold 0.78%. Source: CD4+ T cells from peripheral blood mononuclear cells, taken in the third trimester of pregnancy. These receptors were obtained from a female donor with multiple sclerosis, enrolled in a pregnancy study.

The V gene is TRBV18, the J gene TRBJ2-3, with unresolved D. There are 14 residues in the CDR3. Trimming pared 4 bases from V and 0 bases from J, leaving 8 bases between. Germline CDR1 and CDR2: KGHSH and LQKENI. CDR3 DNA: TGTGCCAGCTCACTGGCAAAGAGCACAGATACGCAGTATTTT. Its protein product is CASSLAKSTDTQYF. The full variable domain, in which reference TRBV18 and TRBJ2-3 provide the parts outside the CDR3, is NAGVMQNPRHLVRRRGQEARLRCSPMKGHSHVYWYRQLPEEGLKFMVYLQKENIIDESGMPKERFSAEFPKEGPSILRIQQVVRGDSAAYFCASSLAKSTDTQYFGPGTRLTVL.

V usage is TRBV2 and J usage is TRBJ2-3; the match to TRBD2 covers 7 bases. The CDR3 length is 18 residues. With 4 bases clipped from V and 2 bases from J, the junction kept 15 bases outside the gene matches. CDR1 and CDR2 from the germline V gene are SNHLY and FYNNEI. CDR3 coding DNA: TGTGCCAGCAGTGGCGCAGTCTCCCTGAGCGGGGACACAGATACGCAGTATTTT. The encoded protein is CASSGAVSLSGDTDTQYF.

This chain connects TRBV14 to TRBJ2-5; TRBD1 might be the D (5 bases). Trimming took off 0 bases at V and 5 bases at J, with 13 bases between the two ends. CDR3 size: 15 residues. The germline V gene encodes CDR1 SGHDN and CDR2 FVKESK. CDR3 bases: TGTGCCAGCAGCCAAGATGTGAAGGGGATGGAGACCCAGTACTTC. This translates into CASSQDVKGMETQYF.

CDR3 residues: CASSQDWNRGTDTQYF. DNA for the CDR3: TGCGCCAGCAGCCAAGATTGGAACAGGGGGACAGATACGCAGTATTTT. The chain has TRBV4-3 and TRBJ2-3, with 8 bases aligning to TRBD1. V shed 0 bases, J shed 3 bases, and the junction held 5 bases outside the gene matches. The CDR3 totals 16 residues. Germline V lookup: CDR1 LGHNA, CDR2 YSLEER.

V gene TRBV7-3 combines with J gene TRBJ1-2; D is unresolved. CDR3 length: 13 residues. V lost 3 bases and J 5 bases, leaving 10 bases between the germline ends. The germline V gene encodes CDR1 SGHTA and CDR2 FQGTGA. CDR3 coding DNA: TGTGCCAGCAGCTTGCAGGAAAAGTATGGCTACACCTTC. Translated, it gives CASSLQEKYGYTF.

This chain connects TRBV6-6 to TRBJ2-7, with 10 bases matching TRBD1. Trimming took 7 bases from V and 5 from J; bases not matched to a gene: 11. The CDR3 is 15 amino acids. CDR1 MNHNY and CDR2 SVGAGI come from the germline V gene (reference sequence). DNA for the CDR3: TGTGCCAGCACAGACCGGGACAGGGGCGGCCACGAGCAGTACTTC. Translation: CASTDRDRGGHEQYF.

This sequence joins TRBV5-1 and TRBJ2-5; D remains ambiguous. There are 13 residues in the CDR3. Per the germline V gene, CDR1 is SGHRS and CDR2 is YFSETQ. V gave up 0 bases and J gave up 5 bases, with 8 bases separating them. CDR3 sequence (DNA): TGCGCCAGCAGCTTGGAGCTGATTGAGACCCAGTACTTC. Translating it yields CASSLELIETQYF.

The chain is built from TRBV21-1 and TRBJ2-1; TRBD2, as called in the table, went unchecked against the DNA. TRBV21-1 corresponds to a pseudogene. The CDR3 runs to 19 residues. CDR3 bases: TGTGCCAGCAGCAAAGAGGCTAGCGGGAGGGCGAACTCCTACAATGAGCAGTTCTTC. It codes for CASSKEASGRANSYNEQFF.

CDR3 DNA sequence: TGTGCCAGCAGTGAACACGGTAGGGACAGCCAAGAGACCCAGTACTTC. Protein sequence: CASSEHGRDSQETQYF. V usage is TRBV2 and J usage is TRBJ2-5; 7 positions agree with TRBD1. The J segment lost 1 base and the V segment lost 2 bases, leaving 7 bases of the junction unmatched. Germline lookup yields CDR1 SNHLY and CDR2 FYNNEI. The CDR3 is 16 residues long. Supplemented by reference TRBV2 and TRBJ2-5, the full variable domain reads EPEVTQTPSHQVTQMGQEVILRCVPISNHLYFYWYRQILGQKVEFLVSFYNNEISEKSEIFDDQFSVERPDGSNFTLKIRSTKLEDSAMYFCASSEHGRDSQETQYFGPGTRLLVL.

The chain combines TRBV11-2 with TRBJ1-3; D gene uncertain. Germline CDR1 and CDR2: SGHAT and FQNNGV. With 5 bases removed from V and 2 bases from J, the gap between germline ends came to 4 bases. The CDR3 is 12 amino acids. The DNA of the CDR3 is TGTGCCAGCAGCCCGGCTGGAAACACCATATATTTT. This encodes CASSPAGNTIYF. Using reference TRBV11-2 and TRBJ1-3 for the parts outside the CDR3, the full variable domain is EAGVAQSPRYKIIEKRQSVAFWCNPISGHATLYWYQQILGQGPKLLIQFQNNGVVDDSQLPKDRFSAERLKGVDSTLKIQPAKLEDSAVYLCASSPAGNTIYFGEGSWLTVV.

DNA for the CDR3: TGTGCCAGCAGCTCCGGGGGACTACGCCAAGAGACCCAGTACTTC. Amino acids: CASSSGGLRQETQYF. This chain links TRBV7-2 with TRBJ2-5, with 7 bases lining up with TRBD2. V dropped 4 bases and J dropped 1; count of bases not matched to a gene: 6. CDR3 size: 15 residues. The germline gives CDR1 SGHTA, CDR2 FQGNSA. Complete variable domain (other parts from reference TRBV7-2 and TRBJ2-5): GAGVSQSPSNKVTEKGKDVELRCDPISGHTALYWYRQSLGQGLEFLIYFQGNSAPDKSGLPSDRFSAERTGGSVSTLTIQRTQQEDSAVYLCASSSGGLRQETQYFGPGTRLLVL.

The chain is built from TRBV6-5 and TRBJ1-2; 7 bases are shared with TRBD1. V lost 5 bases, J lost 4 bases, and 10 bases stayed unmatched. Germline lookup yields CDR1 MNHEY and CDR2 SVGAGI. The CDR3 is 15 amino acids. DNA of the CDR3: TGTGCCAGCAGTCGCGTGGGGGGACAGACCTATGGCTACACCTTC. This codes for CASSRVGGQTYGYTF.

This clone was recorded once. The V call is TRBV19, the J call TRBJ1-4, with 9 positions matching TRBD1. The CDR3 consists of 16 residues. CDR1 and CDR2 from the germline V gene are LNHDA and SQIVND (reference sequence). With V trimmed by 7 bases and J by 6 bases, 12 bases remained unmatched. CDR3 DNA: TGTGCCAGTACCGCCGGGACAGGGAGGTGGGATGAAAAACTGTTTTTT. Translation: CASTAGTGRWDEKLFF.

CDR3 DNA: TGCGCCAGCAGCTCCCGGGACACTTACGAGCAGTACTTC. Translation: CASSSRDTYEQYF. The V call is TRBV5-1, the J call TRBJ2-7; D possibly corresponds to TRBD1 (6 bases). The CDR3 sequence is 13 residues long. Germline lookup yields CDR1 SGHRS and CDR2 YFSETQ. The ends were cut back, 3 bases at V and 4 bases at J, with 11 bases in the middle.

The chain employs TRBV27 and TRBJ2-7, with a tentative D call TRBD1 (7 bases). The length of the CDR3 is 15 residues. Germline loops: CDR1 MNHEY, CDR2 SMNVEV (reference sequence). Trimming left V 5 bases short and J 6 bases short, with 20 bases between. The CDR3: CASSPYSGGSSEQYF. The CDR3 DNA reads TGTGCCAGCAGTCCCTACTCAGGGGGGTCGTCCGAGCAGTACTTC.

The chain couples TRBV9 to TRBJ1-2, with TRBD1 matching 11 bases. Germline CDR1 and CDR2: SGDLS and YYNGEE. CDR3 length: 15 residues. With 0 bases clipped from V and 6 bases from J, the junction kept 4 bases outside the gene matches. CDR3 nucleotides: TGTGCCAGCAGCGTAGCATGGACAGGGGGCGATGGCTACACCTTC. Translation: CASSVAWTGGDGYTF.

The chain is built from TRBV28 and TRBJ2-7; 8 bases align to TRBD1. CDR3 size: 14 residues. Trimming removed 5 bases from V and 5 bases from J; junction bases left unmatched: 8. Germline values: CDR1 MDHEN, CDR2 SYDVKM. The CDR3 DNA reads TGTGCCAGCAGTCGACAGGGGTGGGGGGACGAGCAGTACTTC. Translation gives CASSRQGWGDEQYF.

The rearrangement links TRBV7-8 to TRBJ1-1; D perhaps matches TRBD1 (5 bases). The CDR3 contains 15 residues. V lost 1 base and J lost 1, with 10 bases in between. Germline V gene lookup returns CDR1 SGHVS and CDR2 FQNEAQ. The CDR3 DNA sequence: TGTGCCAGCAGCTTAGTGCAGGGATCGAACACTGAAGCTTTCTTT. Its translation: CASSLVQGSNTEAFF.

This rearrangement joins TRBV28 to TRBJ2-1; D might be TRBD2 (7 bases). The CDR3 sequence is 16 residues long. Germline V gives CDR1 MDHEN, CDR2 SYDVKM. The V end was cut by 5 bases, the J end by 2 bases, with 16 bases between. CDR3 nucleotide sequence: TGTGCCAGCAGTCAAGGGGGAGGGCCACCCTACAATGAGCAGTTCTTC. Translation: CASSQGGGPPYNEQFF.

The chain uses TRBV9 and TRBJ2-5; 9 bases match TRBD2. CDR1 and CDR2 from the germline V gene are SGDLS and YYNGEE. The length of the CDR3 is 16 residues. The ends lost 2 bases at V and 5 bases at J; junction bases unmatched: 10. CDR3 sequence: CASSVAPSGARETQYF. In DNA form, the CDR3 reads TGTGCCAGCAGCGTGGCCCCTAGCGGGGCCCGGGAGACCCAGTACTTC.

The V gene is TRBV5-1, the J gene TRBJ2-3, with 7 bases identical to TRBD2. Trimming at V came to 0 bases and at J to 3 bases, leaving 10 bases not matched to a gene. Germline assignment: CDR1 SGHRS and CDR2 YFSETQ. This CDR3 spans 17 amino acids. The CDR3 DNA follows: TGCGCCAGCAGCTTGGGCGGGAGCCCTTCAGGGACAGATACGCAGTATTTT. Translating gives CASSLGGSPSGTDTQYF.

The chain joins TRBV4-2 to TRBJ2-3, with 11 bases identical to TRBD2. From germline, CDR1 is LGHNA and CDR2 YNFKEQ. V lost 4 bases to trimming and J lost 0 bases; unmatched junction nucleotides: 6. The CDR3 has 17 amino acids. The chain's CDR3 is CASSRRLAGTSTDTQYF. In nucleotides, the CDR3 is TGTGCCAGCAGCCGAAGACTAGCGGGGACTAGCACAGATACGCAGTATTTT.

The chain has TRBV5-6 and TRBJ2-7, with 8 bases aligning to TRBD1. The V gene's germline CDR1 is SGHDT and CDR2 YYEEEE. The length of the CDR3 is 13 residues. With V trimmed by 4 bases and J by 3 bases, 3 bases remained unmatched. The CDR3 reads CASSGGQGYEQYF. Here the CDR3 DNA reads TGTGCCAGCAGCGGAGGACAGGGCTACGAGCAGTACTTC. Variable domain in full (rest from reference TRBV5-6 and TRBJ2-7): DAGVTQSPTHLIKTRGQQVTLRCSPKSGHDTVSWYQQALGQGPQFIFQYYEEEERQRGNFPDRFSGHQFPNYSSELNVNALLLGDSALYLCASSGGQGYEQYFGPGTRLTVT.

This clone was found a few times. V is TRBV7-9 and J is TRBJ1-4; D call uncertain. Germline V gene data show CDR1 as SEHNR and CDR2 as FQNEAQ (reference sequence). The CDR3 covers 15 residues. V lost 11 bases and J 8 bases, leaving 24 bases between the germline ends. CDR3 amino acids: CAGLTLTEAGEKLFF. The CDR3 nucleotides are TGTGCCGGCCTAACTTTGACGGAGGCGGGCGAAAAACTGTTTTTT.

In DNA form, the CDR3 reads TGTGCCAGCAGCTTAGCTGGGGGGGCTAGCTTCTTCGGCGAGACCCAGTACTTC. Translating gives CASSLAGGASFFGETQYF. The chain joins TRBV7-2 to TRBJ2-5; D might be TRBD2 (7 bases). Germline CDR1 is SGHTA and CDR2 is FQGNSA. The V gene lost 0 bases and the J gene lost 5 bases, with 22 bases spanning the gap. This CDR3 is built from 18 residues.

V and J are TRBV21-1 and TRBJ2-5; the table's D call of TRBD2 was not tested on the DNA. TRBV21-1 is labeled a pseudogene. CDR3 length: 15 amino acids. The DNA for the CDR3 is TGTGCCAGCAGCAAAGAGCGGGAGAGGGAAGAGACCCAGTACTTC. Translating it yields CASSKEREREETQYF.

The genes are TRBV5-1 and TRBJ2-7; unclear D gene. Germline CDR1 reads SGHRS; CDR2 reads YFSETQ. With 1 base removed from V and 3 bases from J, the gap between germline ends came to 17 bases. This CDR3 is built from 16 residues. The CDR3 reads CASSLLPVGQLYEQYF. The DNA for the CDR3 is TGCGCCAGCAGCTTGCTCCCGGTGGGCCAACTCTACGAGCAGTACTTC.